Shown below are 4 T cell receptor beta chains from a single sample sequenced in a study of T-cell memory formation after mild COVID-19. From the 5' RACE reads, TCRdb called clonotypes with MiXCR, one entry per CDR3 protein. The sample lists hundreds of thousands of distinct CDR3 sequences; over 25% were seen once. Sequenced sample: PBMCs or a T cell subset sorted from them (not recorded which). The receptors were sampled from an adult woman who had mild COVID-19 (a few samples of this study predate the infection). Cell type and time point are not known.

This clonotype has a handful of counts. The gene calls are TRBV7-9 and TRBJ2-7; D is unresolved. The CDR3 loop spans 12 amino acids. In germline, CDR1 is SEHNR, CDR2 FQNEAQ (reference sequence). V was clipped by 6 bases and J by 5 bases, with 11 bases between them. CDR3 coding DNA: TGTGCCAGCAGACCCGGTGTTAACGAGCAGTACTTC. This sequence encodes CASRPGVNEQYF. The full variable domain, with the rest looked up from reference TRBV7-9 and TRBJ2-7, is DTGVSQNPRHKITKRGQNVTFRCDPISEHNRLYWYRQTLGQGPEFLTYFQNEAQLEKSRLLSDRFSAERPKGSFSTLEIQRTEQGDSAMYLCASRPGVNEQYFGPGTRLTVT.

Only one count was recorded for this clonotype. V gene TRBV5-1 combines with J gene TRBJ2-5, with 10 bases that match TRBD2. The J segment lost 4 bases and the V segment lost 6 bases, leaving 9 bases of the junction unmatched. CDR1 SGHRS and CDR2 YFSETQ come from the germline V gene. The CDR3 runs to 15 residues. The CDR3 nucleotides are TGCGCCAGCACAGAGCGGGGGGGCCTTATAGAGACCCAGTACTTC. Translation gives CASTERGGLIETQYF.

This chain connects TRBV5-1 to TRBJ1-5; D is unresolved. Per the germline V gene, CDR1 is SGHRS and CDR2 is YFSETQ. V lost 4 bases and J 1 base, leaving 12 bases between the germline ends. The CDR3 is made up of 15 amino acids. CDR3 protein: CASSALGQSNQPQHF. CDR3 coding DNA: TGCGCCAGCAGCGCGTTAGGGCAAAGCAATCAGCCCCAGCATTTT.

This clonotype was seen just once. The V call is TRBV30, the J call TRBJ2-3, with 9 bases fitting TRBD2. Germline values: CDR1 GTSNPN, CDR2 SVGIG (reference sequence). This CDR3 comprises 15 residues. Trimming at V came to 3 bases and at J to 2 bases, leaving 6 bases not matched to a gene. The CDR3: CAWRAIAGATDTQYF. Here the CDR3 DNA reads TGTGCCTGGAGGGCAATAGCGGGGGCCACAGATACGCAGTATTTT.